A single sample is the source of the 24 T cell receptor beta chains below, sequenced in a study of low-dose radiotherapy and immunotherapy resistance in tumors. First-strand cDNA used TRAV- and TRBV-specific primers, covering alpha and beta chains. TCRs were amplified for 15 to 20 PCR cycles with a constant-region primer and V-primer adapter. Using its own MiXCR run on the reads, TCRdb lists one record per CDR3 protein. The sample shows approximately 100,000 distinct CDR3 sequences, less than 25% of them seen only once. As to time point: after trial treatment. Treatment described: LDRT plus nivolumab, ipilimumab, low-dose cyclophosphamide and aspirin (RACIN trial). The specimen was PBMCs, collected after low-dose radiotherapy plus immunotherapy. The receptors were gathered from a male donor with prostate cancer.

Notes on this clonotype: A far larger clone is only one base removed, so a read error is likely. The rearrangement uses TRBV29-1 and TRBJ2-1; TRBD1 is a possible D gene (7 bases). Deletions cut 6 bases from V and 10 bases from J, with 16 bases between. Germline V gives CDR1 SQVTM, CDR2 ANQGSEA. The CDR3 extends over 12 amino acids. DNA for the CDR3: TGCAGCGTCGGTGGAGGGGGCTACGAGCAGTTCTTC. This gives the protein CSVGGGGYEQFF.

At least ten counts were recorded for this clonotype. The CDR3 DNA reads TGTGCCAGCAGCCCACCCTTTGGACCCGATCAAGAGACCCAGTACTTC. Its protein is CASSPPFGPDQETQYF. The chain employs TRBV7-2 and TRBJ2-5; unclear D gene. The CDR3 loop spans 16 amino acids. Germline lookup yields CDR1 SGHTA and CDR2 FQGNSA. V lost 5 bases, J lost 2 bases, and 18 bases lay in between.

Many counts were recorded for this clonotype. V gene TRBV27 combines with J gene TRBJ2-7; the D call may be TRBD1 or TRBD2 (6 bases each). Germline CDR1 reads MNHEY; CDR2 reads SMNVEV (reference sequence). The CDR3 length is 20 residues. V was clipped by 1 base and J by 2 bases, with 27 bases between them. CDR3 DNA: TGTGCCAGCAGTTTATGGGGGGCGGAAAAAGGGGTAGGGGATACCTACGAGCAGTACTTC. Its protein is CASSLWGAEKGVGDTYEQYF.

The chain is built from TRBV12-3 or TRBV12-4 and TRBJ1-5; D might be TRBD1 (5 bases). The CDR3 runs to 14 residues. The V end was cut by 3 bases, the J end by 6 bases, with 12 bases between. CDR3 coding DNA: TGTGCCAGCAGTTTCTTTGGGGGGGGTCAGCCCCAGCATTTT. It specifies CASSFFGGGQPQHF.

This clonotype has ten or more counts. The chain combines TRBV4-1 with TRBJ2-5; D might be TRBD2 (5 bases). The CDR3 runs 14 residues. Between the trimmed V and J ends, which lost 3 bases and 3 bases, there was a span of 11 bases. The germline gives CDR1 MGHRA, CDR2 YSYEKL. The CDR3 coding sequence is TGCGCCAGCAGCCAGGTGGACGGGGAAGAGACCCAGTACTTC. Translating gives CASSQVDGEETQYF.

This clonotype occurred a few times. This chain joins TRBV20-1 and TRBJ2-7; D is tentatively TRBD1 or TRBD2 (5 bases each). The CDR3 consists of 13 residues. V lost 0 bases and J 6 bases, leaving 12 bases between the germline ends. Germline loops: CDR1 DFQATT, CDR2 SNEGSKA (reference sequence). The CDR3 DNA sequence: TGCAGTGCTAGAGACCTCCGGGGCCTCGAGCAGTACTTC. Translation: CSARDLRGLEQYF.

This clonotype was found many times. This chain joins TRBV5-1 and TRBJ2-7; no reliable D call. Germline values: CDR1 SGHRS, CDR2 YFSETQ. The V end was cut by 2 bases, the J end by 0 bases, with 9 bases between. The CDR3 has 14 amino acids. In DNA, the CDR3 is TGCGCCAGCAGCTTCGGTACGGACTCCTACGAGCAGTACTTC. It encodes CASSFGTDSYEQYF.

This clonotype occurred many times. This rearrangement joins TRBV23-1 to TRBJ2-7, with TRBD1 matching 7 bases. TRBV23-1 carries the ORF label, with uncertain function. The CDR3 covers 15 residues. Losses at the gene ends were 3 bases for V and 0 bases for J; bases not matched to a gene: 5. CDR3 residues: CASSHPGTASYEQYF. DNA for the CDR3: TGCGCCAGCAGTCACCCCGGGACAGCCTCCTACGAGCAGTACTTC.

In its sample, this clonotype was seen many times. V and J are TRBV20-1 and TRBJ2-3; 9 bases map to TRBD2. Per the germline V gene, CDR1 is DFQATT and CDR2 is SNEGSKA (reference sequence). Trimming took 0 bases from V and 1 from J; bases not matched to a gene: 5. The CDR3 extends over 16 amino acids. CDR3 in DNA: TGCAGTGCTAGAGATCGATTAGCGGGGGGCACAGATACGCAGTATTTT. This gives the protein CSARDRLAGGTDTQYF.

This clonotype was seen repeatedly, ten times or more. A read error may account for a junction end that differs from germline. V is TRBV5-1 and J is TRBJ1-5; D unresolved. Germline CDR1 reads SGHRS; CDR2 reads YFSETQ. The CDR3 length is 16 residues. This CDR3 reads CASSQESGPVMQPQHF. CDR3 coding DNA: TGTGCCAGCAGCCAAGAGTCCGGCCCGGTCATGCAGCCCCAGCATTTT.

This clonotype is a singleton in its sample. The chain recombines TRBV27 with TRBJ2-7; D uncertain. The CDR3 consists of 17 residues. From germline, CDR1 is MNHEY and CDR2 SMNVEV (reference sequence). V lost 6 bases, J lost 2 bases, and 23 bases lay in between. As DNA, the CDR3 is TGTGCCAGCAGCATAGGGCTAAGTCGCGTAGGGACCTACGAGCAGTACTTC. Translated: CASSIGLSRVGTYEQYF.

Ten or more counts support this clonotype. The chain has TRBV24-1 and TRBJ1-2; possibly TRBD1 for D (5 bases). Germline V gives CDR1 KGHDR, CDR2 SFDVKD. The V gene lost 7 bases and the J gene lost 6 bases, with 20 bases spanning the gap. The CDR3 consists of 15 residues. DNA of the CDR3: TGTGCCACCAGCTCCCCCCCAGGGAAGGTCGATGGCTACACCTTC. As protein: CATSSPPGKVDGYTF.

In this sample, this clonotype turned up many times. The rearrangement uses TRBV10-3 and TRBJ2-3; the match to TRBD2 covers 12 bases. CDR3 length equals 18 residues. CDR1 is ENHRY and CDR2 is SYGVKD in the germline V gene. Losses at the gene ends were 3 bases for V and 0 bases for J; bases not matched to a gene: 7. CDR3: CAISDSGLAGLSTDTQYF. CDR3 bases: TGTGCCATCAGTGACTCGGGACTAGCGGGTTTAAGCACAGATACGCAGTATTTT.

In its sample, this clonotype was seen many times. This chain connects TRBV11-2 to TRBJ1-2; 7 nucleotides align to TRBD1. In germline, CDR1 is SGHAT, CDR2 FQNNGV. The CDR3 loop spans 19 amino acids. The V segment lost 4 bases and the J segment 6 bases; nucleotides outside the gene matches: 23. The CDR3 reads CASSSTGTATLLGRDGYTF. DNA of the CDR3: TGTGCCAGCAGCTCGACCGGGACAGCCACCTTACTTGGAAGAGATGGCTACACCTTC.

In regard to this clonotype: The DNA is omitted, as the CDR3 cannot be located on it reliably, and the CDR3 follows TCRdb's listing. The chain has TRBV6-8 and TRBJ2-2; the table assigns TRBD2, which was not confirmed against the DNA. CDR1 and CDR2 (germline): MNHGY, SAAAGT. Including both end residues, the CDR3 is 17 amino acids long. The CDR3 loop reads CASTSGGGVVTGELFFF.

This clonotype was detected many times. This chain connects TRBV10-3 to TRBJ1-2; 7 bases align to TRBD1. V trimming: 9 bases; J trimming: 4 bases; junction bases outside the gene matches: 5. Germline V CDR1 and CDR2: ENHRY, SYGVKD. CDR3 length: 12 residues. CDR3 sequence: CAIAGTAYGYTF. The CDR3 DNA reads TGTGCCATTGCCGGGACAGCCTATGGCTACACCTTC.

The chain uses TRBV29-1 and TRBJ2-7; the match to TRBD1 covers 7 bases. V lost 4 bases and J lost 2; bases outside the gene matches: 8. Germline V gene lookup returns CDR1 SQVTM and CDR2 ANQGSEA. The CDR3 has 14 residues. CDR3 nucleotide sequence: TGCAGCGTTGGGGGTCGACAGGGTGCCTACGAGCAGTACTTC. It translates to CSVGGRQGAYEQYF.

Concerning this clonotype: This likely reflects a read error, since a far larger clone is one base away. The V call is TRBV13, the J call TRBJ2-7; D may be TRBD1 (5 bases). This CDR3 contains 13 residues. In germline, CDR1 is PRHDT, CDR2 FYEKMQ (reference sequence). Here the CDR3 reads CAGRKGAPYEQYF. CDR3 in DNA: TGTGCCGGCAGAAAAGGGGCCCCCTACGAGCAGTACTTC.

There are many counts of this clonotype. This chain uses TRBV27 with TRBJ1-6; tentatively, D is TRBD1 (5 bases). V lost 5 bases to trimming and J lost 7 bases, with 18 bases between them. CDR1 is MNHEY and CDR2 is SMNVEV in the germline V gene (reference sequence). The CDR3 length is 16 residues. CDR3 loop: CASSASDLGGNSPLHF. CDR3 nucleotide sequence: TGTGCCAGCAGTGCTTCGGATTTGGGGGGGAATTCACCCCTCCACTTT.

With respect to this clonotype: One base away lies a much larger clone, so this may be a sequencing read error. The chain uses TRBV7-9 and TRBJ1-6; a possible D gene is TRBD1 (5 bases). Germline V lookup: CDR1 SEHNR, CDR2 FQNEAQ (reference sequence). Trimming shortened V by 1 base and J by 10 bases, and 8 bases separated the two germline ends. The CDR3 loop spans 13 amino acids. CDR3 nucleotides: TGTGCCAGCAGCTTAGGTAGGGACTCACCCCTCCACTTT. Translated, it gives CASSLGRDSPLHF.

This clonotype was seen at least ten times. DNA for the CDR3: TGTGCCAGCAGCTGGGACAGGGCGGGTTCGGACGATGAGCAGTTCTTC. Translation gives CASSWDRAGSDDEQFF. The chain joins TRBV7-9 to TRBJ2-1; 9 bases agree with TRBD1. Germline V gene sequence: CDR1 SEHNR, CDR2 FQNEAQ (reference sequence). J was trimmed by 8 bases and V by 4 bases; bases with no gene match: 12. This CDR3 has 16 amino acids.

This clonotype has a count of ten or more. The genes are TRBV19 and TRBJ2-7; the match to TRBD2 covers 10 bases. V lost 3 bases to trimming and J lost 4 bases; unmatched junction nucleotides: 6. Germline V gene lookup returns CDR1 LNHDA and CDR2 SQIVND (reference sequence). The CDR3 covers 15 residues. The CDR3 DNA sequence: TGTGCCAGTAGTATCCTAGCGGGAGAAAGGTACGAGCAGTACTTC. It codes for CASSILAGERYEQYF.

This clonotype was recorded many times. The rearrangement joins TRBV27 to TRBJ2-3, with TRBD1 matching 7 bases. CDR3 length: 15 amino acids. CDR1 is MNHEY and CDR2 is SMNVEV in the germline V gene (reference sequence). Trimming at V came to 8 bases and at J to 2 bases, leaving 10 bases not matched to a gene. CDR3 nucleotide sequence: TGTGCCAGCGGAACAGGGGCAGGAACCACAGATACGCAGTATTTT. This codes for CASGTGAGTTDTQYF.

There are many counts of this clonotype. The chain uses TRBV20-1 and TRBJ1-4, with TRBD1 as a possible D gene (6 bases). Germline CDR1 DFQATT, CDR2 SNEGSKA (reference sequence). The CDR3 sequence is 16 residues long. V lost 1 base, J lost 8 bases, and 20 bases lay in between. The CDR3 region is CSARAQLNRVGEKLFF. CDR3 nucleotide sequence: TGCAGTGCTAGAGCCCAACTCAACAGGGTCGGGGAAAAACTGTTTTTT.